Below, 19 T cell receptor beta chains from the same sample are listed, as sequenced in a study of PD-1 blockade in mismatch repair-deficient tumors. Here immunoSEQ multiplex PCR was the method, and the copy in TCRdb shows in-frame clones only, minus some. The sample has more than 85,000 clones; roughly four fifths are singletons. Source: peripheral blood, taken roughly 36 weeks after starting pembrolizumab. These receptors were obtained from an adult with mismatch repair-deficient cancer.

In its sample, this clone was seen a few times. The rearrangement uses TRBV19 and TRBJ1-5; D not resolved. Trimming cost V 5 bases and J 6 bases, with 8 bases left between them. CDR1 LNHDA and CDR2 SQIVND come from the germline V gene (reference sequence). The CDR3 sequence is 12 residues long. The CDR3, as DNA: TGTGCCAGTAGTGCGACTCCTCAGCCCCAGCATTTT. Translating gives CASSATPQPQHF.

The chain couples TRBV6-1 to TRBJ2-7; 7 bases match TRBD2. In germline, CDR1 is MNHNS, CDR2 SASEGT. This CDR3 spans 14 amino acids. V lost 6 bases and J lost 3; bases outside the gene matches: 8. CDR3 in amino acids: CASRASGGDYEQYF. CDR3 DNA sequence: TGTGCCAGCAGAGCTAGCGGAGGGGACTACGAGCAGTACTTC.

The chain links TRBV9 to TRBJ2-1; 8 bases fit TRBD1. V shed 0 bases and J 7 bases; nucleotides not matched to a gene: 6. The CDR3 loop spans 15 amino acids. CDR1 and CDR2 (germline): SGDLS, YYNGEE. DNA for the CDR3: TGTGCCAGCAGCGTAGAAACAGGGGGATTGAATGAGCAGTTCTTC. Protein: CASSVETGGLNEQFF.

About this clone itself: Distinct nucleotide sequences in the sample also encode this CDR3. The chain links TRBV28 to TRBJ2-1, with 12 positions matching TRBD1. The CDR3 has 16 amino acids. V trimming: 5 bases; J trimming: 8 bases; junction bases outside the gene matches: 10. The germline CDR1 and CDR2 sequences are MDHEN and SYDVKM. CDR3 DNA sequence: TGTGCCAGCAGTCTACCCGGGACAGGGGGCCTTCATGAGCAGTTCTTC. It yields the protein CASSLPGTGGLHEQFF.

The chain has TRBV11-1 and TRBJ2-7, with D possibly TRBD2 on 6 matching bases. The CDR3 runs 13 residues. V was pared by 3 bases and J by 5 bases, with 11 bases between. CDR1 SGHAT and CDR2 FQDESV come from the germline V gene (reference sequence). The CDR3 DNA reads as TGTGCCAGCAGCTTGGGACTGGAAGACGAGCAGTACTTC. It translates to CASSLGLEDEQYF.

The CDR3 here is CASSLRPPKRTGGIRDEKLFF. The CDR3 DNA sequence: TGTGCCAGCAGTTTACGCCCCCCGAAGAGGACAGGGGGCATTCGGGACGAAAAACTGTTTTTT. V usage is TRBV27 and J usage is TRBJ1-4, with 11 bases fitting TRBD1. The germline V gene has CDR1 MNHEY and CDR2 SMNVEV (reference sequence). The CDR3 is 21 amino acids. Losses at the gene ends were 2 bases for V and 8 bases for J; bases not matched to a gene: 22. Drawing the rest from reference TRBV27 and TRBJ1-4, the complete variable domain is EAQVTQNPRYLITVTGKKLTVTCSQNMNHEYMSWYRQDPGLGLRQIYYSMNVEVTDKGDVPEGYKVSRKEKRNFPLILESPSPNQTSLYFCASSLRPPKRTGGIRDEKLFFGSGTQLSVL.

V usage is TRBV7-2 and J usage is TRBJ1-5; no clear D gene. This CDR3 is 14 amino acids long. Trimming cost V 2 bases and J 3 bases, with 8 bases left between them. The V gene's germline CDR1 is SGHTA and CDR2 FQGNSA. CDR3 nucleotide sequence: TGTGCCAGCAGCTTAAAAGCCTCCAATCAGCCCCAGCATTTT. Translated: CASSLKASNQPQHF.

This sequence joins TRBV2 and TRBJ2-1, with TRBD2 matching over 10 bases. CDR3 size: 13 residues. Germline CDR1 and CDR2: SNHLY and FYNNEI. V lost 1 base and J lost 11; bases outside the gene matches: 2. In nucleotides, the CDR3 is TGTGCCAGCAGTGAAGAGCGGGAGGGCCAGCAGTTCTTC. Its translation: CASSEEREGQQFF.

The chain recombines TRBV6-5 with TRBJ2-7; tentatively, D is TRBD2 (5 bases). This CDR3 contains 15 residues. Between the trimmed V and J ends, which lost 2 bases and 0 bases, there was a span of 11 bases. Per germline, CDR1 MNHEY and CDR2 SVGAGI. CDR3 bases: TGTGCCAGCAGTTACAACCTAGCTGGCTCCTACGAGCAGTACTTC. Translation gives CASSYNLAGSYEQYF.

This rearrangement joins TRBV7-3 to TRBJ2-7; D could derive from TRBD1 or TRBD2 (5 bases each). The germline CDR1 and CDR2 sequences are SGHTA and FQGTGA. The CDR3 sequence is 15 residues long. Trimming left V 2 bases short and J 3 bases short, with 14 bases between. The CDR3 DNA sequence: TGTGCCAGCAGCTTAGGGGACCCAGCGGTCTACGAGCAGTACTTC. Amino acid sequence: CASSLGDPAVYEQYF.

V and J are TRBV10-3 and TRBJ2-5; TRBD2 matches at 10 bases. V gave up 2 bases and J gave up 5 bases; unmatched junction bases: 5. The CDR3 runs to 15 residues. CDR1 is ENHRY, CDR2 SYGVKD, per germline. CDR3 in amino acids: CAISESLAGVETQYF. The CDR3 region has the DNA TGTGCCATCAGTGAGAGCCTAGCGGGAGTTGAGACCCAGTACTTC.

The chain joins TRBV27 to TRBJ2-3; 11 nucleotides align to TRBD2. Germline values: CDR1 MNHEY, CDR2 SMNVEV (reference sequence). The CDR3 sequence is 18 residues long. With V trimmed by 6 bases and J by 5 bases, 16 bases remained unmatched. This chain's CDR3 is CASSESVGLAGGIDTQYF. CDR3 DNA: TGTGCCAGCAGCGAATCGGTAGGACTAGCGGGTGGAATAGATACGCAGTATTTT.

V and J are TRBV11-2 and TRBJ2-1; D is perhaps TRBD1 (5 bases). The CDR3 spans 15 residues. V was trimmed by 1 base and J by 9 bases, leaving 16 bases between them. Germline assignment: CDR1 SGHAT and CDR2 FQNNGV. CDR3 nucleotide sequence: TGTGCCAGCAGCTTAGGGTCAGGGTCGTTGGGTGAGCAGTTCTTC. This sequence encodes CASSLGSGSLGEQFF.

The chain uses TRBV10-2 and TRBJ1-3; D might be TRBD1 (5 bases). Per germline, CDR1 WSHSY and CDR2 SAAADI. V was cut by 7 bases and J by 0 bases, with 10 bases left in between. This CDR3 comprises 14 residues. CDR3 nucleotide sequence: TGCGCCAGCATGGGACGGTACTCTGGAAACACCATATATTTT. Its translation is CASMGRYSGNTIYF.

The chain is built from TRBV18 and TRBJ1-1; D call uncertain. V was clipped by 0 bases and J by 10 bases, with 12 bases between them. This CDR3 is built from 13 residues. CDR1 KGHSH and CDR2 LQKENI come from the germline V gene. The CDR3 reads CASSPPGSERAFF. In DNA, the CDR3 is TGTGCCAGCTCACCACCGGGGTCCGAAAGAGCTTTCTTT. Using reference TRBV18 and TRBJ1-1 for the parts outside the CDR3, the full variable domain is NAGVMQNPRHLVRRRGQEARLRCSPMKGHSHVYWYRQLPEEGLKFMVYLQKENIIDESGMPKERFSAEFPKEGPSILRIQQVVRGDSAAYFCASSPPGSERAFFGQGTRLTVV.

V and J are TRBV11-3 and TRBJ2-5, with D tentatively TRBD1 or TRBD2 (7 bases each). Germline V CDR1 and CDR2: SGHNT, YENEEA. The CDR3 covers 13 residues. With 3 bases removed from V and 10 bases from J, the gap between germline ends came to 15 bases. The DNA of the CDR3 is TGTGCCAGCAGCTTCGGACAGGCGGGGGACCAGTACTTC. Translation gives CASSFGQAGDQYF.

The genes are TRBV27 and TRBJ2-1, with a possible D match to TRBD2 (5 bases). V was trimmed by 3 bases and J by 5 bases, leaving 17 bases between them. The CDR3 totals 16 residues. Germline CDR1 MNHEY, CDR2 SMNVEV (reference sequence). The CDR3 spells CASSLWLAGVHNEQFF. CDR3 sequence (DNA): TGTGCCAGCAGTTTGTGGCTAGCAGGCGTCCACAATGAGCAGTTCTTC.

The gene calls are TRBV6-6 and TRBJ1-1; D might be TRBD1 (5 bases). Per germline, CDR1 MNHNY and CDR2 SVGAGI (reference sequence). There are 13 residues in the CDR3. Trimming stripped 1 base from V and 5 bases from J, with 8 bases between. The DNA for the CDR3 is TGTGCCAGCAGTTACTTCAGGGATACTGAAGCTTTCTTT. Translating gives CASSYFRDTEAFF.

This chain connects TRBV5-1 to TRBJ2-5; maybe TRBD2 (5 bases). The length of the CDR3 is 15 residues. Germline CDR1 reads SGHRS; CDR2 reads YFSETQ. V was pared by 5 bases and J by 1 base, with 15 bases between. CDR3 amino acids: CASSQDSPAQETQYF. The CDR3 DNA follows: TGCGCCAGCAGTCAGGACTCTCCCGCCCAAGAGACCCAGTACTTC.